The T cell receptor beta chain described here comes from a study of T-cell reconstitution after alpha-beta-depleted transplantation in children. V lost 3 bases, J lost 4 bases, and 4 bases stayed unmatched. The CDR3 consists of 15 residues. The germline V gene encodes CDR1 GTSNPN and CDR2 SVGIG (reference sequence). Using unique molecular identifiers, the investigators prepared the TCRbeta library. TCRdb ran MiXCR on the PCR reads and lists one entry per CDR3 protein. Counted here are about 610,000 distinct CDR3 sequences, about 11% occurring once; the ten biggest clones make up about 4.3%. This TCR was recovered from a human donor who donated a stem cell graft to a child with acute myeloid leukemia. This specimen consisted of PBMCs from the stem cell graft donor, obtained from the stem cell graft. The chain recombines TRBV30 with TRBJ2-3; the match to TRBD2 covers 13 bases. CDR3 sequence (DNA): TGTGCCTGGAGCCGGACTAGCGGGAGCGCAGATACGCAGTATTTT. Translation: CAWSRTSGSADTQYF.